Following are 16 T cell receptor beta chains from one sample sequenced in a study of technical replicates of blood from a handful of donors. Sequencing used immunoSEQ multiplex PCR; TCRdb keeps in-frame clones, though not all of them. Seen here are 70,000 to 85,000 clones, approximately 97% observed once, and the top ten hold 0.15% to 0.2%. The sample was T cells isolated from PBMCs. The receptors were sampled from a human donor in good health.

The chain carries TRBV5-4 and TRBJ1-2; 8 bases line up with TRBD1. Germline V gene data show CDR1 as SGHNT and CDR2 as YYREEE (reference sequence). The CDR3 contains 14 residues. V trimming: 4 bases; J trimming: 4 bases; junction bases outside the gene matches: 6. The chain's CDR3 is CASSPRQGSYGYTF. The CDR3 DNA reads TGTGCCAGCAGCCCCCGACAGGGGAGCTATGGCTACACCTTC.

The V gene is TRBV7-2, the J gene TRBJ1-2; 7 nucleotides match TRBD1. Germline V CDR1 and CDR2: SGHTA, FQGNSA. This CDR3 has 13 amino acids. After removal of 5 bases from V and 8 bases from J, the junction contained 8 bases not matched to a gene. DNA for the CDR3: TGTGCCAGCAGCACCGACAGGGTTGAGGGCTACACCTTC. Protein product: CASSTDRVEGYTF.

The CDR3 sequence: CASSTGFRYQPQHF. The CDR3 nucleotides are TGTGCCAGCAGCACAGGGTTTAGATATCAGCCCCAGCATTTT. The V and J genes are TRBV28 and TRBJ1-5; possible D gene TRBD1, 6 bases. There are 14 residues in the CDR3. V was pared by 6 bases and J by 5 bases, with 14 bases between. The germline V gene encodes CDR1 MDHEN and CDR2 SYDVKM.

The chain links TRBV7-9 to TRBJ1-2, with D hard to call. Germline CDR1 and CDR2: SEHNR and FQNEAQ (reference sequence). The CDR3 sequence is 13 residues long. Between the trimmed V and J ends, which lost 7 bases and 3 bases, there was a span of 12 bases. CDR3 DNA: TGTGCCAGCAACCGGGGAGTCCACTATGGCTACACCTTC. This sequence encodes CASNRGVHYGYTF.

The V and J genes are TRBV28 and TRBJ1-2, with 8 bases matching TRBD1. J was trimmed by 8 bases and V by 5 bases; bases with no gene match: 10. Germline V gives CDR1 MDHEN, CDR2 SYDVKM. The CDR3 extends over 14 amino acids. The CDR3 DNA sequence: TGTGCCAGCAGTCCAGGGGGCGCACTCTTCGGCTACACCTTC. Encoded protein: CASSPGGALFGYTF.

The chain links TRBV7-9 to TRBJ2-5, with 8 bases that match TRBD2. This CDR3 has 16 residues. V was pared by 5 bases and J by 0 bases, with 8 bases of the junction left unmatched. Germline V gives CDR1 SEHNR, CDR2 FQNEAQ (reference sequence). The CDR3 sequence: CASSRGGAGYQETQYF. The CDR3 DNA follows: TGTGCCAGCAGCCGGGGGGGGGCAGGGTACCAAGAGACCCAGTACTTC.

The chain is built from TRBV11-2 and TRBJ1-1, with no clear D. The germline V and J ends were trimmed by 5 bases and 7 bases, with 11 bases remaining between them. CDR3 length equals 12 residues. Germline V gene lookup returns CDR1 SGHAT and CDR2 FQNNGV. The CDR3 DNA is TGTGCCAGCAGCCGAACGGGTGGTGAAGCTTTCTTT. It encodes CASSRTGGEAFF. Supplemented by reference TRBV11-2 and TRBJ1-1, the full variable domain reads EAGVAQSPRYKIIEKRQSVAFWCNPISGHATLYWYQQILGQGPKLLIQFQNNGVVDDSQLPKDRFSAERLKGVDSTLKIQPAKLEDSAVYLCASSRTGGEAFFGQGTRLTVV.

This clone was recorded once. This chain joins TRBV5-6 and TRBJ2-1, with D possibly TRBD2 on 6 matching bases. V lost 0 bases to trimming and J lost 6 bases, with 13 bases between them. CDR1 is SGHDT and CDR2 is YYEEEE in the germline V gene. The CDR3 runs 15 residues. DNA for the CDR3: TGTGCCAGCAGCTTGGATTTAGCGGCGTCCAATGAGCAGTTCTTC. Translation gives CASSLDLAASNEQFF. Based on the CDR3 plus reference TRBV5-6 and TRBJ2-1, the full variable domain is DAGVTQSPTHLIKTRGQQVTLRCSPKSGHDTVSWYQQALGQGPQFIFQYYEEEERQRGNFPDRFSGHQFPNYSSELNVNALLLGDSALYLCASSLDLAASNEQFFGPGTRLTVL.

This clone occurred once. The CDR3 protein is CASSAGLTYEQYF. The CDR3 bases are TGTGCCAGCAGTGCGGGACTCACCTACGAGCAGTACTTC. The V and J genes are TRBV6-1 and TRBJ2-7; possible D gene TRBD2, 6 bases. Germline CDR1 MNHNS, CDR2 SASEGT. V was cut by 4 bases and J by 2 bases, with 9 bases left in between. The CDR3 is 13 amino acids.

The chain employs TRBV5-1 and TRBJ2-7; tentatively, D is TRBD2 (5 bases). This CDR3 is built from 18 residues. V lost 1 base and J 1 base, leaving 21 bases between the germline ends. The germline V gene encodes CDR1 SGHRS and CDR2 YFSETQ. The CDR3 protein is CASSLYSVVGFGSYEQYF. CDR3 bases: TGCGCCAGCAGCTTGTATAGCGTGGTGGGATTTGGGTCCTACGAGCAGTACTTC.

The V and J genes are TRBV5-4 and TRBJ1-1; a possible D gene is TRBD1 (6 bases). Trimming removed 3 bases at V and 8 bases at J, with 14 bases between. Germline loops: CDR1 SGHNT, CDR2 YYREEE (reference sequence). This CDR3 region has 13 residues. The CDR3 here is CASSSTSGTEAFF. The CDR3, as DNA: TGTGCCAGCAGCTCAACCTCCGGGACAGAAGCTTTCTTT. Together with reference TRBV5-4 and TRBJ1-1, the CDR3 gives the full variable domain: ETGVTQSPTHLIKTRGQQVTLRCSSQSGHNTVSWYQQALGQGPQFIFQYYREEENGRGNFPPRFSGLQFPNYSSELNVNALELDDSALYLCASSSTSGTEAFFGQGTRLTVV.

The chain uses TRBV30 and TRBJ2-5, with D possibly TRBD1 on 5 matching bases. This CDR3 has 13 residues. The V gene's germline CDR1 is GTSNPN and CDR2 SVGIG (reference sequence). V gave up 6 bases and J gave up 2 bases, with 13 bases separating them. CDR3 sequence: CACKPGFQETQYF. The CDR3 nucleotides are TGTGCCTGTAAGCCAGGGTTTCAAGAGACCCAGTACTTC.

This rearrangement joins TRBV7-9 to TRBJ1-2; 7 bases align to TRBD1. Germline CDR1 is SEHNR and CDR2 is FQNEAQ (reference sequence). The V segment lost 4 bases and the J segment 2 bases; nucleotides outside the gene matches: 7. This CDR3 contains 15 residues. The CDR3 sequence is CASSSMTGRNYGYTF. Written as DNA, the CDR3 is TGTGCCAGCAGCTCAATGACAGGGAGGAACTATGGCTACACCTTC.

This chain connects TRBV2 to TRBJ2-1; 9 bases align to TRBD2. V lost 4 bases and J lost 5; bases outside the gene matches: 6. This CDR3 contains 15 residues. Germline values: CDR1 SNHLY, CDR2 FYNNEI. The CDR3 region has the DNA TGTGCCAGCAGTGTAGGCGGGGGGGTACACAATGAGCAGTTCTTC. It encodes CASSVGGGVHNEQFF.

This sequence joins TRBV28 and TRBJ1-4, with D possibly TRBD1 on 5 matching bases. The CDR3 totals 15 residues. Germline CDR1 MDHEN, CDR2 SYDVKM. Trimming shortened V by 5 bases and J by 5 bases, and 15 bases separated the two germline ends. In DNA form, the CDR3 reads TGTGCCAGCAGTGCCCCTTCAGGGTGGAATGAAAAACTGTTTTTT. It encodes CASSAPSGWNEKLFF.

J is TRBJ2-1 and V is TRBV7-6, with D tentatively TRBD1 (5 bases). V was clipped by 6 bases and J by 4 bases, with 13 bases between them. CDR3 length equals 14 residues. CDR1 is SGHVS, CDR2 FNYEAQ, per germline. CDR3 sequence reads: CASSPEGAYNEQFF. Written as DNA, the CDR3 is TGTGCCAGCAGTCCAGAAGGGGCTTACAATGAGCAGTTCTTC.